The present entry profiles one T cell receptor beta chain with its context. V gave up 5 bases and J gave up 3 bases; unmatched junction bases: 9. CDR1 is MRHNA, CDR2 SNTAGT, per germline. The CDR3 covers 15 residues. This sample was included in a study of blood T cell repertoires in COVID-19. Study information: Researchers got acute and convalescent COVID-19 samples from the United States, Italy and Spain.

Repertoires were generated with immunoSEQ multiplex PCR, while TCRdb's copy carries only in-frame clones and drops some. Among about 350,000 clones, about 90% were seen once, and the ten largest hold around 6.6%. Patients at the Seattle site were enrolled during active infection and followed longitudinally. The sequenced material came from peripheral blood. The chain joins TRBV6-4 to TRBJ1-2; 7 bases are shared with TRBD1. This receptor was obtained from a woman aged 65 to 85 with COVID-19, enrolled during active disease. The CDR3 DNA sequence: TGTGCCAGCAGTAGATCCGGGACAGAGTACTATGGCTACACCTTC. This codes for CASSRSGTEYYGYTF.